This T cell receptor (beta chain) was retrieved from a study of vaccination and CD4 T cells after COVID-19. With the Oncomine TCR Beta short-read assay, DNA from cultured CD4+ T cells was sequenced. TCRdb used MiXCR to reprocess the PCR reads, holding one entry per CDR3 protein. Altogether around 13,000 distinct CDR3 sequences are present, around 76% being singletons, with the ten largest covering just over 8%. This CDR3 is built from 13 residues. J was trimmed by 8 bases and V by 5 bases; bases with no gene match: 8. Treatment defined: roughly 10-day PBMC culture with coronavirus spike peptide pools or control peptides (ViraFEST assay). Comments on this clonotype: Antigen specificity is unknown.

This receptor was identified in a human donor who received a COVID-19 vaccine. The sequencing here drew on CD4+ T cells from blood, cultured in vitro, taken after SARS-CoV-2 vaccination. The V gene is TRBV12-3 or TRBV12-4, the J gene TRBJ1-2, with TRBD1 matching 7 bases. CDR3 residues: CASSGDSKAGYTF. In nucleotides, the CDR3 is TGTGCCAGCAGTGGGGACAGCAAAGCCGGCTACACCTTC.